This passage covers 6 T cell receptor beta chains from one sample sequenced in a study of blood T cell repertoires in COVID-19. The table came from immunoSEQ multiplex PCR; TCRdb's copy has only in-frame clones and leaves some out. The sample contains roughly 45,000 clones, over 75% of which appear only once. The sequenced material came from peripheral blood. All receptors derive from an older woman with acute or convalescent COVID-19.

The chain employs TRBV14 and TRBJ1-2; a possible D gene is TRBD1 (6 bases). The CDR3 has 13 residues. Trimming stripped 4 bases from V and 6 bases from J, with 12 bases between. Per germline, CDR1 SGHDN and CDR2 FVKESK. The CDR3 DNA sequence: TGTGCCAGCAGCCCACAGGACAGACATGGCTACACCTTC. It specifies CASSPQDRHGYTF.

J is TRBJ2-3 and V is TRBV11-1, with D hard to call. Deletions cut 5 bases from V and 4 bases from J, with 10 bases between. Germline-derived CDR1 and CDR2 are SGHAT and FQDESV (reference sequence). This CDR3 has 13 amino acids. The CDR3 loop is CASSQLAADTQYF. The CDR3 DNA follows: TGTGCCAGCAGCCAGTTAGCCGCAGATACGCAGTATTTT.

The CDR3 DNA reads TGTGCCAGTAGTTTGGCAGGGAAGGACGAGCAGTACTTC. The encoded protein is CASSLAGKDEQYF. J is TRBJ2-7 and V is TRBV19; weak D call: TRBD1 (5 bases). This CDR3 is built from 13 residues. The germline V gene has CDR1 LNHDA and CDR2 SQIVND (reference sequence). Trimming took off 5 bases at V and 5 bases at J, with 13 bases between the two ends.

This clone appeared a single time. The chain uses TRBV2 and TRBJ2-3, with TRBD2 as a possible D gene (6 bases). Per germline, CDR1 SNHLY and CDR2 FYNNEI. This CDR3 comprises 15 residues. V lost 6 bases and J lost 4, with 17 bases in between. CDR3 protein: CASRESTSTPDTQYF. CDR3 coding DNA: TGTGCCAGCAGGGAATCAACTAGCACCCCAGATACGCAGTATTTT.

V and J are TRBV28 and TRBJ2-7, with D possibly being TRBD1 (7 bases). Germline CDR1 and CDR2: MDHEN and SYDVKM. The V gene lost 7 bases and the J gene lost 7 bases, with 14 bases spanning the gap. The CDR3 is 12 amino acids. The CDR3 region is CASTRGVREQYF. The CDR3 nucleotides read TGTGCCAGCACCAGGGGGGTTCGGGAGCAGTACTTC. Together with reference TRBV28 and TRBJ2-7, the CDR3 gives the full variable domain: DVKVTQSSRYLVKRTGEKVFLECVQDMDHENMFWYRQDPGLGLRLIYFSYDVKMKEKGDIPEGYSVSREKKERFSLILESASTNQTSMYLCASTRGVREQYFGPGTRLTVT.

This chain connects TRBV7-9 to TRBJ1-4; D is unclear. The V end lost 6 bases, the J end lost 8 bases, and 16 bases lay between the germline ends. There are 14 residues in the CDR3. Germline V lookup: CDR1 SEHNR, CDR2 FQNEAQ (reference sequence). The CDR3 reads CASRRTGREEKLFF. The CDR3 bases are TGTGCCAGCAGACGGACGGGTCGGGAGGAAAAACTGTTTTTT.